This T cell receptor (beta chain) was sequenced in a study of T-cell reconstitution after alpha-beta-depleted transplantation in children. Notes on the study in general: At around two months after transplant, the alpha-beta T cells were reportedly derived from several hundred expanded clones that came from non-depleted graft cells. T-cell numbers and diversity one year post-transplant derived largely from freshly generated T cells.

As to this clonotype: Its target is unknown.

The CDR3 has 15 amino acids. V lost 3 bases, J lost 2 bases, and 14 bases lay in between. Germline V gene data show CDR1 as ENHRY and CDR2 as SYGVKD. Researchers prepared the TCRbeta library using unique molecular identifiers, the study reports. In TCRdb, the PCR reads were re-called with MiXCR into one record per CDR3 protein. This sample has about 900,000 distinct CDR3 sequences, with roughly 31% found just once. The receptor was isolated from a boy under two years old who had a stem cell transplant for SCID, so the T cells may come from the graft donor. Sequences were derived from PBMCs, mostly from graft donor cells, sampled 360 days after TCRalphabeta/CD19-depleted stem cell transplant. The chain has TRBV10-3 and TRBJ2-7, with a weak D call TRBD2 (5 bases). CDR3 protein: CAISDFSGVAYEQYF. The CDR3 nucleotides read TGTGCCATCAGTGATTTTTCCGGGGTCGCCTACGAGCAGTACTTC.